These 11 T cell receptor beta chains were sequenced from one sample in a study of T cells expressing NK-cell markers (dated by TCRdb to the early 2020s). Libraries were constructed by 5' RACE. The reads were generated on an Illumina HiSeq 2000. One entry per CDR3 protein sequence results from the TCRdb reprocessing of the reads, with DNA left out. The table of this sample itemizes about 150,000 distinct CDR3 sequences. Clones ranked in the top ten supply approximately 35% of the sample. The specimen sequenced was blood T cells: a sorted CD56 or NKG2C T cell subset, CD4+ or CD8+ T cells, or bulk PBMC T cells (not recorded which). The receptors were sampled from a woman aged 50 to 65 in good health. Donor details come from another sample of the same person, matched by shared clones.

V is TRBV10-3 and J is TRBJ2-7; TCRdb outputs TRBD1, but without DNA this stays unchecked. The CDR3 sequence is 14 residues long. Germline values: CDR1 ENHRY, CDR2 SYGVKD. This CDR3 reads CAISPGQGAHEQYF.

V usage is TRBV7-3 and J usage is TRBJ2-7. Germline V gives CDR1 SGHTA, CDR2 FQGTGA. This CDR3 is 16 amino acids long. The CDR3 loop reads CASSLYASGSSYEQYF.

V usage is TRBV27 and J usage is TRBJ2-5; TCRdb designates TRBD1, a call that cannot be tested without DNA. The V gene's germline CDR1 is MNHEY and CDR2 SMNVEV (reference sequence). CDR3 length: 17 amino acids. CDR3 sequence: CASSLDGSSGQKETQYF.

Here the CDR3 reads CASRPGTGQGQPQHF. The chain recombines TRBV2 with TRBJ1-5; TCRdb proposes TRBD1, but this gene call is untestable without DNA. Germline loops: CDR1 SNHLY, CDR2 FYNNEI. This CDR3 has 15 amino acids.

This rearrangement joins TRBV5-6 to TRBJ2-1. The germline CDR1 and CDR2 sequences are SGHDT and YYEEEE. CDR3 length: 12 residues. Here the CDR3 reads CASSLQKNEQFF.

The V call is TRBV3-1, the J call TRBJ2-3; with no DNA, the TCRdb D assignment of TRBD2 cannot be verified. From germline, CDR1 is LGHDT and CDR2 YNNKEL (reference sequence). The CDR3 consists of 19 residues. The CDR3 is CASSPATSGRLISTDTQYF.

This chain connects TRBV7-9 to TRBJ2-4; as DNA is missing, the TRBD2 call by TCRdb cannot be tested. The CDR3 sequence is 15 residues long. The germline CDR1 and CDR2 sequences are SEHNR and FQNEAQ (reference sequence). This CDR3 is CASSFMREGSDIQYF. The whole variable domain, filled in from reference TRBV7-9 and TRBJ2-4, reads DTGVSQNPRHKITKRGQNVTFRCDPISEHNRLYWYRQTLGQGPEFLTYFQNEAQLEKSRLLSDRFSAERPKGSFSTLEIQRTEQGDSAMYLCASSFMREGSDIQYFGAGTRLSVL.

This rearrangement joins TRBV4-1 to TRBJ2-7; TCRdb names TRBD2, which stays unverified in the absence of DNA. The CDR3 contains 19 residues. Per germline, CDR1 MGHRA and CDR2 YSYEKL. This CDR3 reads CASSQEAPLLAGGFYEQYF.

This chain connects TRBV27 to TRBJ2-5; TCRdb's D call, TRBD2, is unchecked because there is no DNA. This CDR3 region has 16 residues. Germline-derived CDR1 and CDR2 are MNHEY and SMNVEV (reference sequence). CDR3 in amino acids: CASSRISSGSEETQYF.

The chain joins TRBV4-1 to TRBJ2-7. The CDR3 consists of 14 residues. Germline CDR1 and CDR2: MGHRA and YSYEKL. The CDR3 is CASSQVSATYEQYF.

The genes are TRBV7-8 and TRBJ2-3; TCRdb indicates TRBD2, and absent DNA this call remains unverified. This CDR3 comprises 14 residues. Germline V CDR1 and CDR2: SGHVS, FQNEAQ. The CDR3 protein is CASSSLSGRDTQYF. The full variable domain, with the rest looked up from reference TRBV7-8 and TRBJ2-3, is GAGVSQSPRYKVAKRGQDVALRCDPISGHVSLFWYQQALGQGPEFLTYFQNEAQLDKSGLPSDRFFAERPEGSVSTLKIQRTQQEDSAVYLCASSSLSGRDTQYFGPGTRLTVL.